The 2 T cell receptor beta chains listed next were all sequenced from one sample in a study of cytomegalovirus exposure and HLA in healthy donors. PCR was performed using 60 Vbeta and 13 Jbeta primers. This table comes from immunoSEQ multiplex PCR, and its TCRdb copy is limited to in-frame clones, with some not included. The sample lists about 150,000 clones; around 85% were seen once. Input material: PBMCs. These receptors were collected from a boy aged 2 to 10 in good health and CMV-seronegative.

The J gene is TRBJ2-7, the V gene TRBV28, with 10 bases fitting TRBD1. V shed 5 bases, J shed 4 bases, and the junction held 5 bases outside the gene matches. This CDR3 contains 14 residues. Germline V gene data show CDR1 as MDHEN and CDR2 as SYDVKM. The CDR3 is CASSPGTGVYEQYF. The CDR3 DNA reads TGTGCCAGCAGTCCAGGGACAGGGGTATACGAGCAGTACTTC.

The chain carries TRBV5-1 and TRBJ2-3; tentatively, D is TRBD1 (6 bases). This CDR3 is 15 amino acids long. The ends were cut back, 4 bases at V and 1 base at J, with 13 bases in the middle. Germline V gene sequence: CDR1 SGHRS, CDR2 YFSETQ. CDR3 in amino acids: CASSPQDSRTDTQYF. For the CDR3, the DNA is TGCGCCAGCAGCCCACAGGACAGTCGCACAGATACGCAGTATTTT.